The 21 T cell receptor beta chains below were found in one sample sequenced in a study of long-term antiretroviral therapy in people with HIV. The run of the v3.0 immunoSEQ assay was at survey level. Sequencing used immunoSEQ multiplex PCR; TCRdb keeps in-frame clones, though not all of them. Of 20,000 to 30,000 clones in the sample, approximately 81% are singletons; the top ten hold approximately 10%. The specimen was unsorted PBMCs, collected 2.3 years after starting antiretroviral therapy. The receptor source for this set is a man aged 40-55 years with HIV.

Written as DNA, the CDR3 is TGCGCCAGCAGCTTGGCCAAGGGGGGTAGGTCGGGATGGGTCAATGAGCAGTTCTTC. Its protein is CASSLAKGGRSGWVNEQFF. This chain uses TRBV5-1 with TRBJ2-1; the D gene could be TRBD1 or TRBD2 (6 bases each). Germline CDR1 reads SGHRS; CDR2 reads YFSETQ. V dropped 0 bases and J dropped 6 bases, with 25 bases sitting between them. The CDR3 covers 19 residues.

Only one count was recorded for this clone. This chain connects TRBV7-9 to TRBJ1-2; TRBD1 aligns across 8 bases. The V and J ends lost 3 bases and 6 bases, in that order; junction bases with no gene match: 12. This CDR3 contains 16 residues. Per germline, CDR1 SEHNR and CDR2 FQNEAQ (reference sequence). CDR3 sequence reads: CASSFSWTGRDDGYTF. The CDR3 coding sequence is TGTGCCAGCAGCTTCTCCTGGACAGGGCGGGATGATGGCTACACCTTC.

This clone came up a few times. V and J are TRBV19 and TRBJ1-5, with D possibly being TRBD1 (6 bases). This CDR3 comprises 15 residues. Germline-derived CDR1 and CDR2 are LNHDA and SQIVND (reference sequence). Trimming removed 2 bases at V and 5 bases at J, with 13 bases between. CDR3 DNA sequence: TGTGCCAGTAGTATATGGGACACCGGGTATCAGCCCCAGCATTTT. Its translation is CASSIWDTGYQPQHF.

The chain has TRBV6-1 and TRBJ2-1; D possibly corresponds to TRBD1 (6 bases). Germline CDR1 is MNHNS and CDR2 is SASEGT. This CDR3 has 13 residues. Trimming stripped 6 bases from V and 6 bases from J, with 12 bases between. The CDR3 nucleotides are TGTGCCAGCAGATTAGGACAGAGCAATGAGCAGTTCTTC. Translated: CASRLGQSNEQFF.

The chain uses TRBV6-5 and TRBJ2-7, with D maybe TRBD1 (6 bases). The CDR3 is made up of 15 amino acids. Trimming left V 6 bases short and J 3 bases short, with 18 bases between. Germline V gene data show CDR1 as MNHEY and CDR2 as SVGAGI. The chain's CDR3 is CASSPDSTGNYEQYF. DNA of the CDR3: TGTGCCAGCAGCCCCGACTCGACAGGCAACTACGAGCAGTACTTC.

The chain combines TRBV19 with TRBJ1-2, with 7 bases identical to TRBD1. V shed 7 bases and J 5 bases; nucleotides not matched to a gene: 10. The CDR3 has 14 residues. Germline CDR1 reads LNHDA; CDR2 reads SQIVND (reference sequence). CDR3 DNA sequence: TGTGCCAGTACCCCCCGAGACAGGGCATATGGCTACACCTTC. The encoded protein is CASTPRDRAYGYTF.

The V gene is TRBV29-1, the J gene TRBJ1-1; D call uncertain. V was trimmed by 1 base and J by 1 base, leaving 16 bases between them. Germline values: CDR1 SQVTM, CDR2 ANQGSEA. This CDR3 has 16 residues. CDR3 in amino acids: CSVEGILGRTNTEAFF. In nucleotides, the CDR3 is TGCAGCGTTGAAGGTATATTGGGAAGGACGAACACTGAAGCTTTCTTT.

The V call is TRBV2, the J call TRBJ1-4, with a weak D call TRBD1 (5 bases). This CDR3 region has 15 residues. Looked up from germline, CDR1 is SNHLY and CDR2 is FYNNEI. With 2 bases removed from V and 1 base from J, the gap between germline ends came to 8 bases. Here the CDR3 DNA reads TGTGCCAGCAGTGAACAGGGTGTAACTAATGAAAAACTGTTTTTT. This gives the protein CASSEQGVTNEKLFF.

This chain connects TRBV19 to TRBJ1-5; D not certain. CDR1 is LNHDA and CDR2 is SQIVND in the germline V gene (reference sequence). The CDR3 is made up of 15 amino acids. V gave up 5 bases and J gave up 4 bases, with 15 bases separating them. The CDR3 here is CASSYPGRGNQPQHF. CDR3 sequence (DNA): TGTGCCAGTAGTTATCCTGGGCGGGGAAATCAGCCCCAGCATTTT.

This rearrangement joins TRBV13 to TRBJ2-7; either TRBD1 or TRBD2 may fit D (5 bases each). This CDR3 is 12 amino acids long. The V end was cut by 0 bases, the J end by 6 bases, with 6 bases between. CDR1 PRHDT and CDR2 FYEKMQ come from the germline V gene (reference sequence). As DNA, the CDR3 is TGTGCCAGCAGCTTAGGGAGGGGCGAGCAGTACTTC. Translating gives CASSLGRGEQYF.

The genes are TRBV2 and TRBJ2-1, with TRBD2 identical over 10 bases. The CDR3 length is 14 residues. The J segment lost 10 bases and the V segment lost 5 bases, leaving 8 bases of the junction unmatched. CDR1 SNHLY and CDR2 FYNNEI come from the germline V gene. CDR3 protein: CASSSSGRGLEQFF. The CDR3 nucleotides read TGTGCCAGCAGTTCTAGCGGGAGAGGGTTAGAGCAGTTCTTC.

J is TRBJ1-2 and V is TRBV27; weak D call: TRBD1 (5 bases). Trimming cost V 0 bases and J 7 bases, with 9 bases left between them. Per germline, CDR1 MNHEY and CDR2 SMNVEV (reference sequence). The CDR3 sequence is 13 residues long. The CDR3 nucleotides read TGTGCCAGCAGTTTATCTTCTGGGACTGGCTACACCTTC. Translated, it gives CASSLSSGTGYTF.

This chain joins TRBV13 and TRBJ2-7; the D gene is possibly TRBD2 (6 bases). The CDR3 sequence is 15 residues long. The V and J ends lost 5 bases and 2 bases respectively, with 16 bases between them. Germline-derived CDR1 and CDR2 are PRHDT and FYEKMQ (reference sequence). Here the CDR3 reads CASSPGRGGTYEQYF. In nucleotides, the CDR3 is TGTGCCAGCAGCCCGGGGCGGGGTGGGACCTACGAGCAGTACTTC.

The chain recombines TRBV29-1 with TRBJ1-1, with D hard to call. This CDR3 is 14 amino acids long. The germline CDR1 and CDR2 sequences are SQVTM and ANQGSEA. Trimming stripped 1 base from V and 0 bases from J, with 9 bases between. The CDR3 nucleotides are TGCAGCGTTGAAGGGACGGTTCTGAACACTGAAGCTTTCTTT. It codes for CSVEGTVLNTEAFF.

The V and J genes are TRBV6-5 and TRBJ2-7, with 8 bases identical to TRBD1. Germline V gene lookup returns CDR1 MNHEY and CDR2 SVGAGI. With V trimmed by 2 bases and J by 6 bases, 6 bases remained unmatched. The CDR3 runs 14 residues. The CDR3 here is CASSYVTGVGEQYF. CDR3 DNA: TGTGCCAGCAGTTACGTGACAGGGGTGGGCGAGCAGTACTTC.

In its sample, this clone was seen once. The chain combines TRBV27 with TRBJ2-7; perhaps TRBD2 as D (6 bases). The V end lost 0 bases, the J end lost 5 bases, and 14 bases lay between the germline ends. This CDR3 region has 15 residues. Germline CDR1 and CDR2: MNHEY and SMNVEV (reference sequence). The CDR3 DNA follows: TGTGCCAGCAGTTTATCGCCGGGGGTAGGAAACGAGCAGTACTTC. Amino acid sequence: CASSLSPGVGNEQYF.

This rearrangement joins TRBV11-3 to TRBJ2-3; 10 bases are shared with TRBD2. The V gene end was trimmed by 5 bases and the J gene end by 8 bases; junction bases not matched to a gene: 13. CDR3 size: 16 residues. The germline V gene encodes CDR1 SGHNT and CDR2 YENEEA. The CDR3 DNA reads TGTGCCAGCAGCCCCACTAGCGGGAAGCTTTCCGGTACGCAGTATTTT. Residues: CASSPTSGKLSGTQYF.

This chain uses TRBV5-6 with TRBJ1-2; D unclear. The CDR3 has 14 residues. The germline gives CDR1 SGHDT, CDR2 YYEEEE. Trimming shortened V by 2 bases and J by 4 bases, and 12 bases separated the two germline ends. The CDR3 region has the DNA TGTGCCAGCAGCTTACCGACCACGGGCTATGGCTACACCTTC. This codes for CASSLPTTGYGYTF.

The CDR3 is CASSEEGAGALTPINYGYTF. In DNA form, the CDR3 reads TGTGCCAGCAGTGAAGAAGGAGCGGGGGCGTTAACCCCTATTAACTATGGCTACACCTTC. The chain is built from TRBV2 and TRBJ1-2; a weak D match, TRBD1 (6 bases). The CDR3 is made up of 20 amino acids. Germline V gives CDR1 SNHLY, CDR2 FYNNEI. The V end lost 1 base, the J end lost 1 base, and 25 bases lay between the germline ends.

This clone was detected once. The V call is TRBV10-3, the J call TRBJ2-2, with 8 bases lining up with TRBD1. V lost 4 bases to trimming and J lost 5 bases; unmatched junction nucleotides: 9. This CDR3 is 16 amino acids long. The germline gives CDR1 ENHRY, CDR2 SYGVKD. CDR3 protein: CAISASDRAGTGELFF. In DNA, the CDR3 is TGTGCCATCAGTGCATCGGACAGGGCGGGGACCGGGGAGCTGTTTTTT.

The rearrangement links TRBV12-5 to TRBJ1-6; possibly TRBD1 for D (6 bases). V lost 6 bases, J lost 8 bases, and 14 bases lay in between. The CDR3 loop spans 14 amino acids. The V gene's germline CDR1 is LGHNT and CDR2 FRNRAP. The CDR3 reads CASGLQGGDSPLHF. The CDR3 DNA follows: TGTGCTAGTGGCCTACAGGGAGGGGATTCACCCCTCCACTTT.